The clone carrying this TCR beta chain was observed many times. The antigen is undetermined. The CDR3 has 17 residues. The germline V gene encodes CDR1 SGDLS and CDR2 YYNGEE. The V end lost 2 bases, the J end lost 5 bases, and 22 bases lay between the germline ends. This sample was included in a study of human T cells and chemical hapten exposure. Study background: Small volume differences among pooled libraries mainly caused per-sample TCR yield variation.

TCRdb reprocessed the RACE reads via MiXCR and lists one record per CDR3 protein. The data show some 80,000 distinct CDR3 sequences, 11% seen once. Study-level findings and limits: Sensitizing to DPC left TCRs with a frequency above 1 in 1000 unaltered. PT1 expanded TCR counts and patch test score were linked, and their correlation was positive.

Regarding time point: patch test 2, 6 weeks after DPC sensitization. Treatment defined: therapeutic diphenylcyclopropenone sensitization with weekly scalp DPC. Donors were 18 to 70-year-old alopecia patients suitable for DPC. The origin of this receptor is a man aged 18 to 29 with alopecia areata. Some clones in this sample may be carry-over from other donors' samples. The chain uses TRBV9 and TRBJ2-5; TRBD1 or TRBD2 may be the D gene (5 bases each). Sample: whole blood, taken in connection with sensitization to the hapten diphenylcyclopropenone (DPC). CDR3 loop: CASSVQGGLGFQETQYF. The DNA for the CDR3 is TGTGCCAGCAGCGTGCAGGGCGGGCTGGGATTTCAGGAGACCCAGTACTTC.